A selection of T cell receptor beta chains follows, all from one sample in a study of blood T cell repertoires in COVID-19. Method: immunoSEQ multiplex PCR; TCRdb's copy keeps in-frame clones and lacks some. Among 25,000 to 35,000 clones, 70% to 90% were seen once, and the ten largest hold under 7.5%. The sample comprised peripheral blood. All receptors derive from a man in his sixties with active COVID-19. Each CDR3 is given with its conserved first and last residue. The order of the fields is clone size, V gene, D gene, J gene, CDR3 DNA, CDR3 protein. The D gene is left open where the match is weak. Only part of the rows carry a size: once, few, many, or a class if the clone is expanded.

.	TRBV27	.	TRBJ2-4	TGTGCCAGCAGTTTGAGAACTAGCCCCCGTACCAAAAACATTCAGTACTTC	CASSLRTSPRTKNIQYF
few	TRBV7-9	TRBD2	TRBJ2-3	TGTGCCAGCAGCCCCGAGCCTAGCGGGAATCTGGATACGCAGTATTTT	CASSPEPSGNLDTQYF
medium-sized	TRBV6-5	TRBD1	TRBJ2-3	TGTGCCAGCAGTTACCGGGACAGGGGTGATACGCAGTATTTT	CASSYRDRGDTQYF
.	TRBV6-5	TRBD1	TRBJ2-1	TGTGCCAGCAGTTACTCAGGGGGCGCTCCCAATGAGCAGTTCTTC	CASSYSGGAPNEQFF
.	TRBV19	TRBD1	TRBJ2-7	TGTGCCAGTAAAACCGGGACAGGGTCCTACGAGCAGTACTTC	CASKTGTGSYEQYF
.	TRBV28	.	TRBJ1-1	TGTGCCAGCAGTTTTATCGGGAGGACGGGGACTGAAGCTTTCTTT	CASSFIGRTGTEAFF
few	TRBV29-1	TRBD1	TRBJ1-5	TGCAGCGTGGGTGGACAGGGCACCAATCAGCCCCAGCATTTT	CSVGGQGTNQPQHF
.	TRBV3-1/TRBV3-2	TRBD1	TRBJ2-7	TGTGCCAGCAGCAAGTCCGGGACAGGGGGCGTGTACGAGCAGTACTTC	CASSKSGTGGVYEQYF
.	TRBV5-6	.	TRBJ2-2	TGTGCCAGCAGCTTGGCCGCGGGACCTACCGGGGAGCTGTTTTTT	CASSLAAGPTGELFF
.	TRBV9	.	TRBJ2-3	TGTGCCAGCCGGCGGGGCGGACGTACAGATACGCAGTATTTT	CASRRGGRTDTQYF
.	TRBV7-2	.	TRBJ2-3	TGTGCCAGCAGCTTTCGGACTTCCCACCCCACAGATACGCAGTATTTT	CASSFRTSHPTDTQYF
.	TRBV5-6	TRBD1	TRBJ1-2	TGTGCCAGCAGCTTAGGGGGCAACTATGGCTACACCTTC	CASSLGGNYGYTF
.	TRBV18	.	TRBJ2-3	TGTGCCAGCTCATCAAGACAGTCTAGCACAGATACGCAGTATTTT	CASSSRQSSTDTQYF
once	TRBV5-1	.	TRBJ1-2	TGCGCCAGCAGCTTGTTTCGAATCGGGAACTATGGCTACACCTTC	CASSLFRIGNYGYTF
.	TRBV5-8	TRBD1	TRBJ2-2	TGTGCCAGCAAGATACAGGGGTTGTCCACCGGGGAGCTGTTTTTT	CASKIQGLSTGELFF
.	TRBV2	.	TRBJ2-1	TGTGCCAGCAGCGGAGCCGAAAGCTCCTACAATGAGCAGTTCTTC	CASSGAESSYNEQFF
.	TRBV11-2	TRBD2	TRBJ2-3	TGTGCCAGCAGCTTAACTAGCGGGAGTTTCACAGATACGCAGTATTTT	CASSLTSGSFTDTQYF
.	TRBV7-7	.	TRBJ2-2	TGTGCCAGCAGCCCCTTCCGTTCGGGAGACACCGGGGAGCTGTTTTTT	CASSPFRSGDTGELFF
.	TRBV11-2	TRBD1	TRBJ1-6	TGTGCCAGCAGCACGACAGGGGGTTATAATTCACCCCTCCACTTT	CASSTTGGYNSPLHF
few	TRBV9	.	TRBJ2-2	TGTGCCAGCAGCCCACACACCGGGACTTCGAACACCGGGGAGCTGTTTTTT	CASSPHTGTSNTGELFF
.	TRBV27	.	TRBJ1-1	TGTGCCAGCACTTCCGGACAAAGGGCTGAAGCTTTCTTT	CASTSGQRAEAFF
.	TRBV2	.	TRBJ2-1	TGTGCCAGCAGTGGGCGGGGGCAGGGTAATGAGCAGTTCTTC	CASSGRGQGNEQFF
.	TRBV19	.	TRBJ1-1	TGTGCCAGTAAAGACCACAGGGAAAACACTGAAGCTTTCTTT	CASKDHRENTEAFF
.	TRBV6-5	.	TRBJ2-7	TGTGCCAGCAGATATGACGTGACTACCGGCGAGCAGTACTTC	CASRYDVTTGEQYF
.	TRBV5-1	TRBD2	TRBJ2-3	TGCGCCAGCAGCTTCGGTCTAGCGGATAGCACAGATACGCAGTATTTT	CASSFGLADSTDTQYF
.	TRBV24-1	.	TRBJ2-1	TGTGCCACCGGAGGAACCGGGGGAACTTTCCATGAGCAGTTCTTC	CATGGTGGTFHEQFF
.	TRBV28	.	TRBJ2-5	TGTGCCAGCAGCCCCTTGGAGTTTGCGGGGACTGTCCAAGAGACCCAGTACTTC	CASSPLEFAGTVQETQYF
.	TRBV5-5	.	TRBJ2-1	TGTGCCAGCAGCCGAAGCGGTCTGGCCTACAATGAGCAGTTCTTC	CASSRSGLAYNEQFF
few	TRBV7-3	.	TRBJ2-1	TGTGCCAGCAGCCCATTCCAGGCAGGGACTAATGAGCAGTTCTTC	CASSPFQAGTNEQFF
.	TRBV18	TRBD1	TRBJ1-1	TGTGCCAGCTCAGCGGGACAGGGAGGCACTGAAGCTTTCTTT	CASSAGQGGTEAFF
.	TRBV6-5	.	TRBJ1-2	TGTGCCACCCAACAGGCTTTTAACTATGGCTACACCTTC	CATQQAFNYGYTF
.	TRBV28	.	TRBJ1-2	TGTGCCAGCAGTTTGGGCCAGGCGCTCTATGGCTACACCTTC	CASSLGQALYGYTF
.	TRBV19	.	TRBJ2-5	TGTGCCAGTAGTATACGGGGATCCCAAGAGACCCAGTACTTC	CASSIRGSQETQYF
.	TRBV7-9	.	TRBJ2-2	TGTGCCAGCAGCCCATACACCGGGGAGCTGTTTTTT	CASSPYTGELFF
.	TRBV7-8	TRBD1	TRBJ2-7	TGTGCCAGCAGCTTGGGACAGGGGCTCTACGAGCAGTACTTC	CASSLGQGLYEQYF
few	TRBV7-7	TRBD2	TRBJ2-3	TGTGCCAGCAGCCCTGCGGGGGGGGAGCGAAGCACAGATACGCAGTATTTT	CASSPAGGERSTDTQYF
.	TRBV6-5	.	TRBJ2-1	TGTGCCAGCAGCTGGACAGTGGGGAATGAGCAGTTCTTC	CASSWTVGNEQFF
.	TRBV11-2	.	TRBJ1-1	TGTGCCAGCAGCGTGACAGGGAACACTGAAGCTTTCTTT	CASSVTGNTEAFF
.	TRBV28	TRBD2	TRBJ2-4	TGTGCCAGCAGCCGCAAGGGACTAGCGGGACTAGCCAAAAACATTCAGTACTTC	CASSRKGLAGLAKNIQYF
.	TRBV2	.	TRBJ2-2	TGTGCCAGCAGTCGTAGCGGCGGGGAGCTGTTTTTT	CASSRSGGELFF
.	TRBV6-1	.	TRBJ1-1	TGTGCCAGCAGTGAGCGGGGGAACACTGAAGCTTTCTTT	CASSERGNTEAFF
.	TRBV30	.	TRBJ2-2	TGTGCCTGGAGTGGGGGCGTATGGAACACCGGGGAGCTGTTTTTT	CAWSGGVWNTGELFF
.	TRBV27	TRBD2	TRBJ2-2	TGTGCCAGCAGTTTGTTTTCTAGCGGGAGGGCCGGGGAGCTGTTTTTT	CASSLFSSGRAGELFF
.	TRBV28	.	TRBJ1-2	TGTGCCAGCCACGGAGGGGCCCCCAGGGGCTACACCTTC	CASHGGAPRGYTF
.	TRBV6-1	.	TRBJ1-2	TGTGCCAGCAGTGAAGTCCCCAGGGTGGGCTATGGCTACACCTTC	CASSEVPRVGYGYTF
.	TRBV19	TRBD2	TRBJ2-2	TGTGCCAGTACCGGACTAGCAGTCACCGGGGAGCTGTTTTTT	CASTGLAVTGELFF
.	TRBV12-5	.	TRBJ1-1	TGTGCTAGTGGTCCGCAGGGGAGCACTGAAGCTTTCTTT	CASGPQGSTEAFF
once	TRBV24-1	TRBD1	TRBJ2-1	TGTGCCACAGAGGACAGGTCCTACAATGAGCAGTTCTTC	CATEDRSYNEQFF
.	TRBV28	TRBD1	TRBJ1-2	TGTGCCAGCACGATTTCCGGGACAGGGACCTATGGCTACACCTTC	CASTISGTGTYGYTF